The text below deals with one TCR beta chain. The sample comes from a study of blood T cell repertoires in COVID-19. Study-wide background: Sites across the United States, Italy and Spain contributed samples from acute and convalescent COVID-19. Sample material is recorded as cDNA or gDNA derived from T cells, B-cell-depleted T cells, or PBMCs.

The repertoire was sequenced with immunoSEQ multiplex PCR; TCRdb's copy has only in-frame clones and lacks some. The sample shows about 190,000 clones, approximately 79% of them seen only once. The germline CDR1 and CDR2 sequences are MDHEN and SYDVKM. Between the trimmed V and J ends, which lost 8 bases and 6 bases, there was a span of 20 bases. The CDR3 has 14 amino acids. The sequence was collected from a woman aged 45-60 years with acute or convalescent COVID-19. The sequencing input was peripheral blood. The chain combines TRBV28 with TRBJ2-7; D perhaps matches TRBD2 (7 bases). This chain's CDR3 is CASHLGGRSGEQYF. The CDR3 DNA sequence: TGTGCCAGCCATTTGGGGGGGCGTTCAGGCGAGCAGTACTTC.